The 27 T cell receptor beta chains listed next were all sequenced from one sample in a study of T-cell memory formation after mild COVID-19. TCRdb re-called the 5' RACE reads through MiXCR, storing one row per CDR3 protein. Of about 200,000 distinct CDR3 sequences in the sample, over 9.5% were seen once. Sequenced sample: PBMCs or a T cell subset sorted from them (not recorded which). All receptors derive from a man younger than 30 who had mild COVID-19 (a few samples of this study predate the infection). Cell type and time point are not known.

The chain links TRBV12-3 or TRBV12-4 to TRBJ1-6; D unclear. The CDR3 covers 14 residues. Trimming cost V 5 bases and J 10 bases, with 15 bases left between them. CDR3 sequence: CASSPTGPNSPLHF. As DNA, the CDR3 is TGTGCCAGCAGTCCTACCGGGCCGAACTCACCCCTCCACTTT.

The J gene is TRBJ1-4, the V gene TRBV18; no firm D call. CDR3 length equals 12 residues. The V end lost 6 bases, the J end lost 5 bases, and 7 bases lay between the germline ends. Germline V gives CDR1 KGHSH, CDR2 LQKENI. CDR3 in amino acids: CASSRRNEKLFF. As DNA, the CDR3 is TGTGCCAGCTCCCGACGGAATGAAAAACTGTTTTTT.

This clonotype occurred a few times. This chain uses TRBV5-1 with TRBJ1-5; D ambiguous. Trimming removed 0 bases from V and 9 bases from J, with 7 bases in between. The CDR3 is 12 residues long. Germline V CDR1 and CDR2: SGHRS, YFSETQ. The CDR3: CASSLGGGPQHF. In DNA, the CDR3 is TGCGCCAGCAGCTTGGGGGGTGGGCCCCAGCATTTT.

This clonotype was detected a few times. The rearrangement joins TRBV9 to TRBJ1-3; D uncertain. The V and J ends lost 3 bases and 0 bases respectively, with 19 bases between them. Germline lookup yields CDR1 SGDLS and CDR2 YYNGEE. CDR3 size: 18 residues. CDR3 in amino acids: CASSGRGAPASSGNTIYF. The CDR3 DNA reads TGTGCCAGCAGCGGACGCGGAGCCCCCGCTTCCTCTGGAAACACCATATATTTT.

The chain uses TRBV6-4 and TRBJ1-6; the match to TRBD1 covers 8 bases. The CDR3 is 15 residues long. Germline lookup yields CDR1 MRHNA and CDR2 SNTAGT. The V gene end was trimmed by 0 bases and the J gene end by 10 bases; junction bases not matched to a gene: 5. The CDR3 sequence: CASSDSAGGSSPLHF. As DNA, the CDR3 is TGTGCCAGCAGTGACTCTGCAGGGGGCTCGTCACCCCTCCACTTT.

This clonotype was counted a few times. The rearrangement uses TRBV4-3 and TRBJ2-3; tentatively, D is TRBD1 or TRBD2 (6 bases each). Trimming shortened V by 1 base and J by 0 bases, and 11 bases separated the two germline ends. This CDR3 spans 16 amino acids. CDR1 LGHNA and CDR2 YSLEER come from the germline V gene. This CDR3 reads CASSQAGGPSTDTQYF. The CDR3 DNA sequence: TGCGCCAGCAGCCAAGCCGGGGGCCCAAGCACAGATACGCAGTATTTT.

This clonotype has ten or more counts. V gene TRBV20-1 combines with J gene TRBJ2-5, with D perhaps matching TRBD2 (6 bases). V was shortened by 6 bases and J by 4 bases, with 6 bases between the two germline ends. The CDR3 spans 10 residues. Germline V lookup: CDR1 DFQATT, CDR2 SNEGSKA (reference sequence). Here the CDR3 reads CSAGGETQYF. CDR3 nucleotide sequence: TGCAGTGCGGGGGGAGAGACCCAGTACTTC.

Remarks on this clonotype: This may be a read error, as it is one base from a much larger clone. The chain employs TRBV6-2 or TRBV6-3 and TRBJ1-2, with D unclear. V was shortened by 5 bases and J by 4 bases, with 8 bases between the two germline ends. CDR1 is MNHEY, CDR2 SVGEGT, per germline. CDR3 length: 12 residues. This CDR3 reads CASSTAAYGYTF. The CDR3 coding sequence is TGTGCCAGCAGTACAGCCGCCTATGGCTACACCTTC.

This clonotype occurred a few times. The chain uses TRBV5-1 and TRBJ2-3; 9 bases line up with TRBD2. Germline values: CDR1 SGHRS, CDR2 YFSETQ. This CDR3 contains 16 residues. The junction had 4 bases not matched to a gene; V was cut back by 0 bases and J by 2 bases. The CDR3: CASSLGVAGATDTQYF. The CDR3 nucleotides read TGCGCCAGCAGCTTGGGGGTAGCGGGGGCCACAGATACGCAGTATTTT. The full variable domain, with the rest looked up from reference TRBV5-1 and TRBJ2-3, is KAGVTQTPRYLIKTRGQQVTLSCSPISGHRSVSWYQQTPGQGLQFLFEYFSETQRNKGNFPGRFSGRQFSNSRSEMNVSTLELGDSALYLCASSLGVAGATDTQYFGPGTRLTVL.

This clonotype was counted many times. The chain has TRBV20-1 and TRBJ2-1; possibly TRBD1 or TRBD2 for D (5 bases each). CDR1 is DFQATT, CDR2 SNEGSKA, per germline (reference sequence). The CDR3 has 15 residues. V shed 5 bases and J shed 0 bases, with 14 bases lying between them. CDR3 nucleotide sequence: TGCAGTGCTTATCCTCCGGGACGCTCCTACAATGAGCAGTTCTTC. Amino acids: CSAYPPGRSYNEQFF.

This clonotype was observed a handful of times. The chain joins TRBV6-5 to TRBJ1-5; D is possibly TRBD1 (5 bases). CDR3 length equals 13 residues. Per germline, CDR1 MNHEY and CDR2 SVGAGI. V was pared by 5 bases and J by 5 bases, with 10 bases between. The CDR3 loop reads CASSRDGYQPQHF. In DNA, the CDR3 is TGTGCCAGCAGTAGGGACGGATATCAGCCCCAGCATTTT.

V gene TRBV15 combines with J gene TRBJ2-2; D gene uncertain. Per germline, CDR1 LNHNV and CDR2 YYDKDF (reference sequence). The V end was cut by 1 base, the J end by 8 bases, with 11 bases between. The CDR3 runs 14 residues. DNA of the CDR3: TGTGCCACCAGCAGAGGGGCCCTAGGAGGGGAGCTGTTTTTT. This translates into CATSRGALGGELFF.

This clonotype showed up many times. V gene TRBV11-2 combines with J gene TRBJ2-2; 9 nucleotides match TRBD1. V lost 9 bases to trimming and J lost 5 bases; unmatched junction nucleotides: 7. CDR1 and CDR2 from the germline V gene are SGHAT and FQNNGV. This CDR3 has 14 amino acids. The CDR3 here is CASRPGQGTGELFF. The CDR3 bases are TGTGCCAGTCGGCCGGGACAGGGAACCGGGGAGCTGTTTTTT.

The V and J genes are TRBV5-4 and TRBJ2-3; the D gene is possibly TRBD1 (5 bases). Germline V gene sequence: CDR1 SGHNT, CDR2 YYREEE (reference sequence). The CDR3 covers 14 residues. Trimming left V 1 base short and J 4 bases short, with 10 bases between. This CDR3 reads CASSLQGPADTQYF. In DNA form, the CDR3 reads TGTGCCAGCAGCTTGCAGGGTCCCGCAGATACGCAGTATTTT.

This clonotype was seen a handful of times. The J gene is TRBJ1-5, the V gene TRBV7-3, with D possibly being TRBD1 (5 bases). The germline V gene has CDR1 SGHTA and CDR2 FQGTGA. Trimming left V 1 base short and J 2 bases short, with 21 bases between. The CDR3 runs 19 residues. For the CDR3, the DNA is TGTGCCAGCAGCTTAATGCCCCTTCGGAGGGGAAATCGCAATCAGCCCCAGCATTTT. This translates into CASSLMPLRRGNRNQPQHF.

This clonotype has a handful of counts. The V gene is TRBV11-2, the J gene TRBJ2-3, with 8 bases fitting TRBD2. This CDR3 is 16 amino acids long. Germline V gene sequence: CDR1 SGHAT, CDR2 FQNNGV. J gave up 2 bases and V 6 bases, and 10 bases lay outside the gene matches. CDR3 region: CASSPVVAGHTDTQYF. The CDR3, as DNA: TGTGCCAGCAGTCCAGTGGTAGCGGGGCACACAGATACGCAGTATTTT.

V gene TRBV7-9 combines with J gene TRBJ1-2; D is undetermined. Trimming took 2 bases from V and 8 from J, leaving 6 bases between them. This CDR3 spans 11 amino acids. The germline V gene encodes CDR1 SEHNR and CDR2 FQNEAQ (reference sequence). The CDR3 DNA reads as TGTGCCAGCAGCTTAAACGCAGGCTACACCTTC. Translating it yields CASSLNAGYTF.

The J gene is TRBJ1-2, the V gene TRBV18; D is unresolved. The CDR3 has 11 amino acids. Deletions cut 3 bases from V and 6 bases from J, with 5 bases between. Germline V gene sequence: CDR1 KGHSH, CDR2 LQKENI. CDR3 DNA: TGTGCCAGCTCACCTCAAGATGGCTACACCTTC. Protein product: CASSPQDGYTF.

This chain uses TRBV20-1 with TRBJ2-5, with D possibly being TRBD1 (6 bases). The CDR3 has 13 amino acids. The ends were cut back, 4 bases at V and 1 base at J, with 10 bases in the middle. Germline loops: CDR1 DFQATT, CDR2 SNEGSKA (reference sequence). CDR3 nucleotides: TGCAGTGCTACCCACAGGGCCCAAGAGACCCAGTACTTC. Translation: CSATHRAQETQYF.

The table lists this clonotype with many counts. DNA of the CDR3: TGTGCCATCGGCGACAACTACAATGAGCAGTTCTTC. This sequence encodes CAIGDNYNEQFF. The chain carries TRBV10-3 and TRBJ2-1; no definite D call. The germline V and J ends were trimmed by 8 bases and 3 bases, with 8 bases remaining between them. The CDR3 has 12 amino acids. CDR1 and CDR2 from the germline V gene are ENHRY and SYGVKD.

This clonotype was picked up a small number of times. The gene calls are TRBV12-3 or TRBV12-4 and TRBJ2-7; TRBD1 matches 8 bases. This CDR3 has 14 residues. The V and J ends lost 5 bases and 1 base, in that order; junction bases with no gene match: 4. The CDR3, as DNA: TGTGCCAGCAGTATGGGACAGGTTTCCTACGAGCAGTACTTC. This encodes CASSMGQVSYEQYF.

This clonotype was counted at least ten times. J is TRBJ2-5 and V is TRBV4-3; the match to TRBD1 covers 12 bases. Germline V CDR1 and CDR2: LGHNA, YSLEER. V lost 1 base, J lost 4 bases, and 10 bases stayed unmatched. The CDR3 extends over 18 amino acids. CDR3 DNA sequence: TGCGCCAGCAGCCAAGGCGAAGCGATGGGACAGGGGGCAGAGACCCAGTACTTC. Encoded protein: CASSQGEAMGQGAETQYF.

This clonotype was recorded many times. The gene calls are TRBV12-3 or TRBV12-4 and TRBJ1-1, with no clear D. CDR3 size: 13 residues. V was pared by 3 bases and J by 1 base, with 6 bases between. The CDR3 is CASSFGQNTEAFF. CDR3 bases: TGTGCCAGCAGTTTTGGGCAGAACACTGAAGCTTTCTTT.

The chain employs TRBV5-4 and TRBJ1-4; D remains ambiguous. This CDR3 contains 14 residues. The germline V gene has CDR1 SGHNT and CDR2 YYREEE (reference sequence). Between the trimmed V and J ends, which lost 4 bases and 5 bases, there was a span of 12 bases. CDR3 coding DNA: TGTGCCAGCAGCCGGGATGCAAAGAATGAAAAACTGTTTTTT. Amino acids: CASSRDAKNEKLFF.

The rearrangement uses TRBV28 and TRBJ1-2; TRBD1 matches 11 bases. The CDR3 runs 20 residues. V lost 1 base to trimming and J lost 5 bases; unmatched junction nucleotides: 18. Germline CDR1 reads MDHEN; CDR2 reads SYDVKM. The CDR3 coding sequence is TGTGCCAGCAGTTTATTGCTGCACGGGACAGGGGGTGCCAGTAATTATGGCTACACCTTC. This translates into CASSLLLHGTGGASNYGYTF.

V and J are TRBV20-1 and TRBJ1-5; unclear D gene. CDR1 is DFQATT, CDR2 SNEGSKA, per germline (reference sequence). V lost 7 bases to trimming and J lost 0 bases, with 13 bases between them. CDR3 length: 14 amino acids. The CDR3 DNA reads TGCAGTGATAGTGGCGGGGATAGCAATCAGCCCCAGCATTTT. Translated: CSDSGGDSNQPQHF.

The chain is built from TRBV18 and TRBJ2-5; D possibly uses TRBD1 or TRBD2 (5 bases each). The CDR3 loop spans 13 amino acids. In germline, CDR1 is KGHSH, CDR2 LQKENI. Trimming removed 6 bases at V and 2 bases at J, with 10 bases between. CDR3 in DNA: TGTGCCAGCTCGTCCGGGACGCAAGAGACCCAGTACTTC. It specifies CASSSGTQETQYF.